This T cell receptor beta chain comes out of a study of post-analysis software for immune sequencing data. The overall study: Relapsing-remitting, secondary progressive and progressive-relapsing forms made up the multiple sclerosis disease courses. Study-level findings and limits: In patients, about 5 TRBV segments were more frequent than in controls, with TRBV5-6, TRBV5-1 and TRBV20-1 among them. Controls significantly exceeded multiple sclerosis patients in normalized Chao1 diversity. Strong co-clustering by F measure was seen for same-batch samples.

Unique molecular identifiers tagged the TCR beta cDNA libraries. The source material, about 0.9 to 10 million T cells, gave rise to about 460,000 cDNA molecules. Each CDR3 protein is one row after TCRdb ran MiXCR on the PCR reads. The sample lists under 900,000 distinct CDR3 sequences; about 50% were seen once. This CDR3 contains 15 residues. Germline V gene sequence: CDR1 ENHRY, CDR2 SYGVKD. V lost 1 base to trimming and J lost 2 bases; unmatched junction nucleotides: 3. With regard to this clonotype: Its matching antigen is unknown.

The chain links TRBV10-3 to TRBJ2-3; 7 bases fit TRBD1. The sequencing sample was made of blood. This clonotype was sampled from a girl aged 5 to 17 with multiple sclerosis. The CDR3 loop is CAISEWGQPTDTQYF. In DNA, the CDR3 is TGTGCCATCAGTGAGTGGGGACAGCCCACAGATACGCAGTATTTT.